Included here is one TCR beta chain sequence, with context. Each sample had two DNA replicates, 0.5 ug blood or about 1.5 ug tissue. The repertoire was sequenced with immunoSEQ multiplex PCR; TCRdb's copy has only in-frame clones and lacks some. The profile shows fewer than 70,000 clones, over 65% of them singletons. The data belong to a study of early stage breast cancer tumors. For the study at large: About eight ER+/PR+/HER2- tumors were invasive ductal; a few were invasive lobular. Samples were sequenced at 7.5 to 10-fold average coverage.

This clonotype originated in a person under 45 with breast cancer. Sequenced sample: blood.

CDR3 sequence reads: CASSPSPEGGYEQYF. CDR3 coding DNA: TGTGCCAGCTCACCAAGTCCGGAGGGCGGTTACGAGCAGTACTTC. The chain joins TRBV18 to TRBJ2-7, with a tentative D call TRBD2 (6 bases). The CDR3 has 15 residues. V was clipped by 2 bases and J by 4 bases, with 15 bases between them. Germline CDR1 reads KGHSH; CDR2 reads LQKENI.